The 26 T cell receptor beta chains below were found in one sample sequenced in a study of blood T cell repertoires in COVID-19. Assay: immunoSEQ multiplex PCR; the TCRdb copy retains only in-frame clones and omits some. The table lists about 110,000 clones, about 72% of them singletons. The sample comprised peripheral blood. These receptors were collected from a woman in her fifties or sixties with acute or convalescent COVID-19.

This clone turned up a few times. This chain uses TRBV30 with TRBJ1-3, with D perhaps TRBD1 (6 bases). The V and J ends lost 6 bases and 2 bases respectively, with 11 bases between them. The germline V gene has CDR1 GTSNPN and CDR2 SVGIG (reference sequence). The CDR3 contains 13 residues. The DNA of the CDR3 is TGTGCCTGTGCGGGGGCCGCTGGAAACACCATATATTTT. Its translation: CACAGAAGNTIYF.

The V and J genes are TRBV2 and TRBJ2-3, with 13 bases matching TRBD2. This CDR3 region has 16 residues. Germline V CDR1 and CDR2: SNHLY, FYNNEI. The J segment lost 5 bases and the V segment lost 7 bases, leaving 9 bases of the junction unmatched. In DNA form, the CDR3 reads TGTGCCAGCACTCCAACTAGCGGGGGGGCTGTAGATACGCAGTATTTT. Translated, it gives CASTPTSGGAVDTQYF.

This chain connects TRBV6-5 to TRBJ1-1; D call uncertain. CDR3 length: 15 amino acids. V was cut by 7 bases and J by 3 bases, with 18 bases left in between. Germline V lookup: CDR1 MNHEY, CDR2 SVGAGI. CDR3 DNA sequence: TGTGCCAGCACTTCCCTATGGGAGGCGGACACTGAAGCTTTCTTT. Protein product: CASTSLWEADTEAFF.

As DNA, the CDR3 is TGTGCCAGCAGCACCAAAGCGACAGGCGACTATGGCTACACCTTC. Translated: CASSTKATGDYGYTF. V gene TRBV5-4 combines with J gene TRBJ1-2, with a possible D match to TRBD1 (6 bases). The CDR3 runs 15 residues. The V and J ends lost 4 bases and 3 bases respectively, with 16 bases between them. The germline V gene encodes CDR1 SGHNT and CDR2 YYREEE (reference sequence).

V and J are TRBV27 and TRBJ1-2; 7 bases align to TRBD1. The CDR3 extends over 15 amino acids. Germline CDR1 reads MNHEY; CDR2 reads SMNVEV (reference sequence). Trimming at V came to 7 bases and at J to 8 bases, leaving 16 bases not matched to a gene. CDR3 bases: TGTGCCAGCACCCCCCAGACAGGGTTACTGGGAGGCTACACCTTC. Translating gives CASTPQTGLLGGYTF.

The chain carries TRBV4-2 and TRBJ2-5, with 8 bases lining up with TRBD1. Germline V gene data show CDR1 as LGHNA and CDR2 as YNFKEQ. Trimming cost V 2 bases and J 5 bases; bases outside gene matches: 4. The CDR3 has 14 amino acids. The CDR3 spells CASSQYYRGETQYF. CDR3 coding DNA: TGTGCCAGCAGCCAATACTACAGGGGGGAGACCCAGTACTTC.

On this clone itself: The same CDR3 also results from other DNA sequences found in this sample. The CDR3 here is CASSFGDRGYEQYF. The DNA for the CDR3 is TGTGCCAGCAGTTTTGGGGACAGGGGCTACGAGCAGTACTTC. The chain recombines TRBV28 with TRBJ2-7; 10 nucleotides match TRBD1. Germline loops: CDR1 MDHEN, CDR2 SYDVKM. CDR3 length: 14 amino acids. J lost 3 bases, V lost 3 bases, and 2 bases had no gene match. The full variable domain, rest sourced from reference TRBV28 and TRBJ2-7, is DVKVTQSSRYLVKRTGEKVFLECVQDMDHENMFWYRQDPGLGLRLIYFSYDVKMKEKGDIPEGYSVSREKKERFSLILESASTNQTSMYLCASSFGDRGYEQYFGPGTRLTVT.

The chain uses TRBV6-5 and TRBJ1-6; no definite D call. CDR1 is MNHEY, CDR2 SVGAGI, per germline. V lost 0 bases to trimming and J lost 0 bases, with 6 bases between them. The CDR3 covers 16 residues. As DNA, the CDR3 is TGTGCCAGCAGTTACTCGTACAGCTCCTATAATTCACCCCTCCACTTT. This gives the protein CASSYSYSSYNSPLHF.

V gene TRBV7-8 combines with J gene TRBJ1-2; 7 positions match TRBD1. The trim removed 5 bases at V and 8 bases at J, leaving 11 bases unmatched. CDR1 is SGHVS and CDR2 is FQNEAQ in the germline V gene. This CDR3 is 14 amino acids long. DNA for the CDR3: TGTGCCAGCAGCCGAGACGACAGGGTTGGCGGCTACACCTTC. Protein: CASSRDDRVGGYTF.

This clone was detected once. The rearrangement links TRBV4-3 to TRBJ1-1; 8 bases map to TRBD1. The CDR3 contains 15 residues. After removal of 3 bases from V and 8 bases from J, the junction contained 11 bases not matched to a gene. Germline CDR1 and CDR2: LGHNA and YSLEER. The CDR3 loop reads CASSHVAGGDLEAFF. Written as DNA, the CDR3 is TGCGCCAGCAGCCACGTAGCAGGGGGCGACTTGGAAGCTTTCTTT.

The genes are TRBV19 and TRBJ2-7, with D maybe TRBD2 (6 bases). The CDR3 totals 14 residues. V lost 2 bases to trimming and J lost 2 bases, with 10 bases between them. Germline V gene data show CDR1 as LNHDA and CDR2 as SQIVND (reference sequence). Here the CDR3 reads CASSISGGAYEQYF. DNA for the CDR3: TGTGCCAGTAGTATATCCGGCGGGGCCTACGAGCAGTACTTC. The full variable domain, rest sourced from reference TRBV19 and TRBJ2-7, is DGGITQSPKYLFRKEGQNVTLSCEQNLNHDAMYWYRQDPGQGLRLIYYSQIVNDFQKGDIAEGYSVSREKKESFPLTVTSAQKNPTAFYLCASSISGGAYEQYFGPGTRLTVT.

This clone was picked up one time. The same CDR3 also results from other DNA sequences found in this sample. The chain employs TRBV6-4 and TRBJ2-3, with D possibly matching TRBD1 (5 bases). CDR1 is MRHNA and CDR2 is SNTAGT in the germline V gene. V was clipped by 8 bases and J by 2 bases, with 11 bases between them. CDR3 length equals 13 residues. CDR3 DNA: TGTGCCAGCGGTGCAGGGCACACAGATACGCAGTATTTT. Amino acid sequence: CASGAGHTDTQYF.

In its sample, this clone was seen a few times. V gene TRBV5-1 combines with J gene TRBJ2-2, with a tentative D call TRBD1 (5 bases). Germline V gene sequence: CDR1 SGHRS, CDR2 YFSETQ. This CDR3 is 13 amino acids long. The ends were cut back, 2 bases at V and 4 bases at J, with 6 bases in the middle. CDR3 loop: CASSLDSTGELFF. DNA of the CDR3: TGCGCCAGCAGCTTAGACAGCACCGGGGAGCTGTTTTTT.

Judged by abundance, this clone is medium-sized (0.01 to 0.1%). The chain recombines TRBV14 with TRBJ2-2, with 7 bases matching TRBD1. The germline gives CDR1 SGHDN, CDR2 FVKESK. This CDR3 is built from 18 residues. V shed 1 base, J shed 6 bases, and the junction held 14 bases outside the gene matches. CDR3 sequence (DNA): TGTGCCAGCAGCCAAGGATCGTTTAGGGGGCGCTTTCCCGGGGAGCTGTTTTTT. Protein: CASSQGSFRGRFPGELFF.

This clone appeared once. The chain couples TRBV6-2 or TRBV6-3 to TRBJ1-3; D is unresolved. The CDR3 length is 14 residues. Germline V gene sequence: CDR1 MNHEY, CDR2 SVGEGT. Trimming removed 5 bases at V and 2 bases at J, with 10 bases between. The CDR3 nucleotides read TGTGCCAGCAGTACCCCGGGGACTGGAAACACCATATATTTT. Protein sequence: CASSTPGTGNTIYF.

The V gene is TRBV28, the J gene TRBJ1-2; D remains unclear. V was trimmed by 8 bases and J by 4 bases, leaving 8 bases between them. CDR3 length equals 11 residues. Germline assignment: CDR1 MDHEN and CDR2 SYDVKM. In DNA form, the CDR3 reads TGTGCCAGCGGAGTACCCTATGGCTACACCTTC. Residues: CASGVPYGYTF.

The V call is TRBV9, the J call TRBJ1-2; tentatively, D is TRBD1 (5 bases). This CDR3 spans 14 amino acids. The germline CDR1 and CDR2 sequences are SGDLS and YYNGEE. Deletions cut 3 bases from V and 0 bases from J, with 9 bases between. This CDR3 reads CASSAGGTNYGYTF. DNA for the CDR3: TGTGCCAGCAGCGCCGGGGGAACTAACTATGGCTACACCTTC.

The V and J genes are TRBV6-5 and TRBJ1-1, with 9 bases fitting TRBD1. V shed 5 bases, J shed 0 bases, and the junction held 4 bases outside the gene matches. Germline CDR1 reads MNHEY; CDR2 reads SVGAGI. The CDR3 spans 15 residues. The CDR3 loop reads CASSRGQGLNTEAFF. The CDR3 coding sequence is TGTGCCAGCAGTCGCGGACAGGGGTTGAACACTGAAGCTTTCTTT.

The chain has TRBV7-8 and TRBJ2-1; 8 bases fit TRBD1. The CDR3 covers 14 residues. Germline loops: CDR1 SGHVS, CDR2 FQNEAQ. Trimming removed 5 bases from V and 7 bases from J; junction bases left unmatched: 7. The CDR3 loop is CASSGGQAGNEQFF. In nucleotides, the CDR3 is TGTGCCAGCAGCGGGGGACAGGCTGGGAATGAGCAGTTCTTC.

The chain employs TRBV18 and TRBJ1-1; 9 positions agree with TRBD1. Germline V CDR1 and CDR2: KGHSH, LQKENI. This CDR3 contains 15 residues. Unmatched junction bases numbered 4, after V lost 0 bases and J lost 5 bases. The CDR3 region is CASSPPGTGWTEAFF. The CDR3 DNA is TGTGCCAGCTCACCACCGGGGACAGGGTGGACTGAAGCTTTCTTT.

The chain joins TRBV7-2 to TRBJ1-5; possibly TRBD1 for D (6 bases). The V end lost 1 base, the J end lost 2 bases, and 12 bases lay between the germline ends. Germline lookup yields CDR1 SGHTA and CDR2 FQGNSA. The CDR3 consists of 16 residues. CDR3 residues: CASSLGQGLGNQPQHF. The CDR3 DNA is TGTGCCAGCAGCTTAGGCCAGGGGTTGGGCAATCAGCCCCAGCATTTT.

The J gene is TRBJ2-3, the V gene TRBV9; 8 bases are shared with TRBD2. The CDR3 sequence is 16 residues long. From germline, CDR1 is SGDLS and CDR2 YYNGEE. Losses at the gene ends were 0 bases for V and 2 bases for J; bases not matched to a gene: 5. In DNA form, the CDR3 reads TGTGCCAGCAGCGTAGGGACTAGCCAATACACAGATACGCAGTATTTT. It is translated as CASSVGTSQYTDTQYF.

CDR3 DNA: TGTGCCAGTAGTAACAGGCGTGGGTACGAGCAGTACTTC. This sequence encodes CASSNRRGYEQYF. The V call is TRBV19, the J call TRBJ2-7; the D gene is possibly TRBD1 (5 bases). This CDR3 has 13 amino acids. V was trimmed by 4 bases and J by 4 bases, leaving 11 bases between them. Per the germline V gene, CDR1 is LNHDA and CDR2 is SQIVND (reference sequence).

The V and J genes are TRBV7-8 and TRBJ2-1; 7 bases align to TRBD2. V was clipped by 2 bases and J by 7 bases; unmatched bases: 11. Germline values: CDR1 SGHVS, CDR2 FQNEAQ. The CDR3 contains 16 residues. Here the CDR3 reads CASSLPRMAGVNEQFF. CDR3 DNA sequence: TGTGCCAGCAGCTTACCGCGGATGGCGGGGGTGAATGAGCAGTTCTTC.

This chain connects TRBV11-2 to TRBJ2-3, with 8 bases that match TRBD2. The CDR3 sequence is 14 residues long. Looked up from germline, CDR1 is SGHAT and CDR2 is FQNNGV. V trimming: 5 bases; J trimming: 6 bases; junction bases outside the gene matches: 7. Written as DNA, the CDR3 is TGTGCCAGCAGCCCCGGCGGGGGGCTGGATACGCAGTATTTT. This translates into CASSPGGGLDTQYF.

CDR3 bases: TGTGCCAGCAGCTTAAACCCGGGGGAGAGGACCCTCACAGATACGCAGTATTTT. Amino acids: CASSLNPGERTLTDTQYF. The chain joins TRBV11-2 to TRBJ2-3; D may be TRBD2 (6 bases). This CDR3 has 18 residues. V dropped 2 bases and J dropped 2 bases, with 20 bases sitting between them. Germline assignment: CDR1 SGHAT and CDR2 FQNNGV.